This T cell receptor (beta chain) was identified in a study of T cell clones after liver transplantation. Study summary: TCRbeta sequencing after a pre-transplant mixed lymphocyte reaction identified graft-donor-reactive clones, later tracked in post-transplant blood. Three of the eight recipients were HCV-positive; the rest had non-autoimmune, non-viral transplant indications.

Libraries were prepared by immunoSEQ multiplex PCR; TCRdb keeps only in-frame clonotypes and omits some of them. The sample has roughly 15,000 clones, roughly 84% seen once. Trimming pared 7 bases from V and 5 bases from J, leaving 18 bases between. Germline V gene sequence: CDR1 SGHVS, CDR2 FNYEAQ. The CDR3 has 14 amino acids. The V and J genes are TRBV7-6 and TRBJ2-7; D is perhaps TRBD1 (6 bases). The material was CD8+ T cells from blood, obtained around 44 months after liver transplant. This clonotype originated in a human patient who received a liver transplant. T cells may partly derive from the graft donor. Written as DNA, the CDR3 is TGTGCCAGCATCCGAGATGGGGGCGTAAACGAGCAGTACTTC. This gives the protein CASIRDGGVNEQYF.